The 18 T cell receptor beta chains presented below share a single source sample, sequenced in a study of cytomegalovirus exposure and HLA in healthy donors. A multiplex PCR was run with 60 Vbeta primers and 13 Jbeta primers. This table comes from immunoSEQ multiplex PCR, and its TCRdb copy is limited to in-frame clones, with some not included. The sample consists of about 120,000 clones, roughly four fifths of them appearing once. Sequencing was carried out using PBMCs. These receptors were taken from a man in his forties in good health and CMV-seronegative.

The chain has TRBV5-6 and TRBJ1-4, with D maybe TRBD1 (6 bases). Trimming removed 5 bases from V and 10 bases from J, with 15 bases in between. The V gene's germline CDR1 is SGHDT and CDR2 YYEEEE. The CDR3 consists of 13 residues. CDR3: CASSSGTTAKLFF. The CDR3 DNA sequence: TGTGCCAGCAGTTCCGGGACAACGGCAAAACTGTTTTTT.

The V call is TRBV28, the J call TRBJ1-6; D is possibly TRBD1 (6 bases). In germline, CDR1 is MDHEN, CDR2 SYDVKM. The V and J ends lost 7 bases and 8 bases respectively, with 18 bases between them. CDR3 length equals 15 residues. The CDR3 coding sequence is TGTGCCAGCAACGCCTACAGGGTAACCGATTCACCCCTCCACTTT. The encoded protein is CASNAYRVTDSPLHF.

The CDR3 loop reads CASSLVQRNSPLHF. CDR3 in DNA: TGTGCCAGCAGTTTAGTACAGCGGAATTCACCCCTCCACTTT. The gene calls are TRBV28 and TRBJ1-6; D is uncertain. CDR1 and CDR2 from the germline V gene are MDHEN and SYDVKM. The V and J ends lost 2 bases and 7 bases respectively, with 9 bases between them. CDR3 length: 14 amino acids. Full variable domain (remainder filled in from reference TRBV28 and TRBJ1-6): DVKVTQSSRYLVKRTGEKVFLECVQDMDHENMFWYRQDPGLGLRLIYFSYDVKMKEKGDIPEGYSVSREKKERFSLILESASTNQTSMYLCASSLVQRNSPLHFGNGTRLTVT.

J is TRBJ2-1 and V is TRBV19, with a weak D call TRBD2 (5 bases). The ends were cut back, 5 bases at V and 0 bases at J, with 23 bases in the middle. Germline V gene lookup returns CDR1 LNHDA and CDR2 SQIVND (reference sequence). The CDR3 totals 19 residues. The DNA for the CDR3 is TGTGCCAGTAGTGTCCGACGAGTGGGGAGCCGTAGCTCCTACAATGAGCAGTTCTTC. Translation: CASSVRRVGSRSSYNEQFF.

The V and J genes are TRBV7-9 and TRBJ2-7; 9 nucleotides agree with TRBD1. V gave up 2 bases and J gave up 4 bases; unmatched junction bases: 9. The germline CDR1 and CDR2 sequences are SEHNR and FQNEAQ (reference sequence). The CDR3 is 16 residues long. In nucleotides, the CDR3 is TGTGCCAGCAGCTTAATGATCGGGACAGGGACATACGAGCAGTACTTC. Protein sequence: CASSLMIGTGTYEQYF. Full variable domain (remainder filled in from reference TRBV7-9 and TRBJ2-7): DTGVSQNPRHKITKRGQNVTFRCDPISEHNRLYWYRQTLGQGPEFLTYFQNEAQLEKSRLLSDRFSAERPKGSFSTLEIQRTEQGDSAMYLCASSLMIGTGTYEQYFGPGTRLTVT.

This clone was detected only a few times. V usage is TRBV2 and J usage is TRBJ1-1, with TRBD1 matching over 7 bases. Germline CDR1 is SNHLY and CDR2 is FYNNEI. The CDR3 totals 13 residues. Unmatched junction bases numbered 3, after V lost 8 bases and J lost 0 bases. This CDR3 reads CASGGQMNTEAFF. The DNA of the CDR3 is TGTGCCAGCGGGGGACAGATGAACACTGAAGCTTTCTTT.

V and J are TRBV27 and TRBJ2-5; the match to TRBD2 covers 9 bases. The DNA end favors TRBJ2-7, so the J call may be wrong. This CDR3 is 17 amino acids long. Per the germline V gene, CDR1 is MNHEY and CDR2 is SMNVEV (reference sequence). CDR3 protein: CASSLSPPSGVFYEQYF. CDR3 coding DNA: TGTGCCAGCAGTTTATCGCCTCCTAGCGGGGTATTCTACGAGCAGTACTTC.

In this sample, this clone turned up once. V and J are TRBV6-1 and TRBJ1-2; TRBD1 is a possible D gene (5 bases). In germline, CDR1 is MNHNS, CDR2 SASEGT. This CDR3 has 14 residues. V was pared by 8 bases and J by 0 bases, with 13 bases between. The CDR3, as DNA: TGTGCCAGCCGACGGGGGAATTCTAACTATGGCTACACCTTC. The encoded protein is CASRRGNSNYGYTF.

This rearrangement joins TRBV5-5 to TRBJ2-7; TRBD2 agrees at 9 bases. From germline, CDR1 is SGHKS and CDR2 YYEKEE (reference sequence). The CDR3 totals 15 residues. The V segment lost 0 bases and the J segment 1 base; nucleotides outside the gene matches: 2. The CDR3 DNA reads TGTGCCAGCAGCTTGGGCGGGAGGGGATCCTACGAGCAGTACTTC. Its protein is CASSLGGRGSYEQYF.

This chain uses TRBV5-1 with TRBJ1-1, with TRBD1 matching over 7 bases. Germline V gene data show CDR1 as SGHRS and CDR2 as YFSETQ. V lost 8 bases, J lost 0 bases, and 13 bases stayed unmatched. The CDR3 extends over 16 amino acids. CDR3 in DNA: TGCGCCAGTACCAAAACAGGGGACCGGGTGAACACTGAAGCTTTCTTT. Translation: CASTKTGDRVNTEAFF.

CDR3 bases: TGTGCCAGCAGCTTAGGGACTAGCGAGGAGACCCAGTACTTC. Protein: CASSLGTSEETQYF. The chain employs TRBV7-2 and TRBJ2-5; the match to TRBD2 covers 9 bases. The V gene end was trimmed by 1 base and the J gene end by 5 bases; junction bases not matched to a gene: 2. Germline V gene lookup returns CDR1 SGHTA and CDR2 FQGNSA. The CDR3 is made up of 14 amino acids.

This sequence joins TRBV7-3 and TRBJ2-1, with TRBD2 matching over 12 bases. Germline loops: CDR1 SGHTA, CDR2 FQGTGA. The junction had 5 bases not matched to a gene; V was cut back by 5 bases and J by 6 bases. The CDR3 runs to 15 residues. The CDR3, as DNA: TGTGCCAGCAGCAGGGGACTAGCGGGCATCAATGAGCAGTTCTTC. Residues: CASSRGLAGINEQFF.

On this clone: Other DNA sequences from this sample encode an identical CDR3 as well. The gene calls are TRBV5-1 and TRBJ1-5, with 10 bases that match TRBD1. Trimming cost V 4 bases and J 7 bases; bases outside gene matches: 5. The CDR3 covers 14 residues. CDR1 is SGHRS and CDR2 is YFSETQ in the germline V gene. In DNA form, the CDR3 reads TGCGCCAGCAGCCTCGGACAGGGGGGACAGCCCCAGCATTTT. The encoded protein is CASSLGQGGQPQHF. Using reference TRBV5-1 and TRBJ1-5 for the parts outside the CDR3, the full variable domain is KAGVTQTPRYLIKTRGQQVTLSCSPISGHRSVSWYQQTPGQGLQFLFEYFSETQRNKGNFPGRFSGRQFSNSRSEMNVSTLELGDSALYLCASSLGQGGQPQHFGDGTRLSIL.

V usage is TRBV7-2 and J usage is TRBJ1-2; 8 bases align to TRBD1. Trimming cost V 5 bases and J 0 bases; bases outside gene matches: 5. This CDR3 has 15 residues. From germline, CDR1 is SGHTA and CDR2 FQGNSA. CDR3 nucleotide sequence: TGTGCCAGCAGCCCGGGGACAGGATCTAACTATGGCTACACCTTC. This gives the protein CASSPGTGSNYGYTF.

This chain links TRBV7-2 with TRBJ1-1; TRBD1 aligns across 10 bases. This CDR3 region has 14 residues. V lost 10 bases, J lost 1 base, and 6 bases stayed unmatched. Germline V gene data show CDR1 as SGHTA and CDR2 as FQGNSA. The CDR3 reads CATARQGANTEAFF. The CDR3 DNA sequence: TGTGCCACCGCCAGACAGGGGGCGAACACTGAAGCTTTCTTT.

This clone showed up just a few times. The chain has TRBV4-3 and TRBJ2-1; 10 bases line up with TRBD2. Germline CDR1 is LGHNA and CDR2 is YSLEER. The CDR3 loop spans 15 amino acids. Unmatched junction bases numbered 3, after V lost 0 bases and J lost 7 bases. CDR3 bases: TGCGCCAGCAGCCAAGATGGACTAGCGGTAAATGAGCAGTTCTTC. This codes for CASSQDGLAVNEQFF.

This chain links TRBV27 with TRBJ1-2, with a tentative D call TRBD1 (6 bases). CDR1 is MNHEY and CDR2 is SMNVEV in the germline V gene (reference sequence). V was shortened by 3 bases and J by 8 bases, with 22 bases between the two germline ends. The CDR3 is made up of 16 amino acids. The CDR3 coding sequence is TGTGCCAGCAGTTTTACCGTGGGGCCGGGGGGCCACGGCTACACCTTC. It translates to CASSFTVGPGGHGYTF.

This chain uses TRBV23-1 with TRBJ1-4, with 7 bases matching TRBD1. TRBV23-1 is classed as an ORF, of uncertain function. J gave up 8 bases and V 4 bases, and 10 bases lay outside the gene matches. The CDR3 spans 15 residues. As DNA, the CDR3 is TGCGCCAGCAGTCTACGACAGGGAAGAGAAGAAAAACTGTTTTTT. Its protein is CASSLRQGREEKLFF.